Detailed here is one T cell receptor (beta chain). V lost 4 bases and J 9 bases, leaving 13 bases between the germline ends. Germline assignment: CDR1 SNHLY and CDR2 FYNNEI. This CDR3 has 13 amino acids. Per the authors' pipeline: Amplification with reference gene primers provided the estimates of nucleated cell counts. Method: immunoSEQ multiplex PCR; TCRdb's copy keeps in-frame clones and lacks some. Clonal size and the V and J genes are those of that table, whereas D and trimming came from the DNA. The data hold some 97,000 clones, with around 81% observed a single time. This entry is derived from a study of blood T cell repertoires in COVID-19. The wider study: Material from acute and convalescent COVID-19 was sourced from the United States, Italy and Spain. Sources were T cells, B-cell-depleted T cells, or PBMCs; the material itself was cDNA or gDNA.

The receptor was derived from a man aged 45-65 years with active or convalescent COVID-19. The material sequenced was peripheral blood. This rearrangement joins TRBV2 to TRBJ2-1, with D possibly TRBD2 on 7 matching bases. The CDR3 DNA reads TGTGCCAGCAGTGTAAACAGGGAGGGTGAGCAGTTCTTC. Translating gives CASSVNREGEQFF.